This T cell receptor (beta chain) was sequenced in a study of T-cell reconstitution after alpha-beta-depleted transplantation in children. Using unique molecular identifiers, the investigators prepared the TCRbeta library. MiXCR was run by TCRdb on the PCR reads, yielding one entry per CDR3 protein. Of just under 350,000 distinct CDR3 sequences listed, 15% to 20% were seen once; the top ten hold approximately 44%. This clonotype showed up just a few times. Germline loops: CDR1 MGHDK, CDR2 SYGVNS. Between the trimmed V and J ends, which lost 2 bases and 5 bases, there was a span of 12 bases. This CDR3 comprises 14 residues.

The clonotype comes from a male patient aged 2-15 years who had a stem cell transplant for acute lymphoblastic leukemia, so the T cells may come from the graft donor. V usage is TRBV25-1 and J usage is TRBJ1-1; D call uncertain. Source: PBMCs, mostly from graft donor cells, taken 360 days after TCRalphabeta/CD19-depleted stem cell transplant. The DNA of the CDR3 is TGTGCCAGCAGTGAAACGGGTTTGAGTACTGAAGCTTTCTTT. Residues: CASSETGLSTEAFF.